The 8 T cell receptor beta chains reported below all come from one sample, sequenced in a study of blood T cell repertoires in COVID-19. The data were produced by immunoSEQ multiplex PCR, yet TCRdb's version contains in-frame clones alone and is incomplete. The sample yields 130,000 to 150,000 clones, around 76% seen once. The material sequenced was peripheral blood. These receptors came from a man older than 75 with acute or convalescent COVID-19.

There are a few counts of this clone. The rearrangement joins TRBV4-1 to TRBJ2-7; no firm D call. The V gene's germline CDR1 is MGHRA and CDR2 YSYEKL. The V end lost 11 bases, the J end lost 6 bases, and 8 bases lay between the germline ends. This CDR3 spans 9 amino acids. In DNA, the CDR3 is TGCGCCTTTAATTCCGAGCAGTACTTC. Amino acid sequence: CAFNSEQYF.

The rearrangement uses TRBV11-3 and TRBJ2-2, with D perhaps matching TRBD2 (7 bases). CDR1 and CDR2 from the germline V gene are SGHNT and YENEEA. This CDR3 spans 16 amino acids. The V end was cut by 4 bases, the J end by 4 bases, with 16 bases between. The CDR3 loop is CASSYMGGASTGELFF. The DNA for the CDR3 is TGTGCCAGCAGCTACATGGGGGGGGCCTCCACCGGGGAGCTGTTTTTT. The complete variable domain, with remaining parts taken from reference TRBV11-3 and TRBJ2-2, reads EAGVVQSPRYKIIEKKQPVAFWCNPISGHNTLYWYLQNLGQGPELLIRYENEEAVDDSQLPKDRFSAERLKGVDSTLKIQPAELGDSAVYLCASSYMGGASTGELFFGEGSRLTVL.

The chain recombines TRBV28 with TRBJ2-1; 8 nucleotides align to TRBD1. This CDR3 has 18 residues. Germline CDR1 and CDR2: MDHEN and SYDVKM. V was pared by 6 bases and J by 6 bases, with 19 bases of the junction left unmatched. DNA of the CDR3: TGTGCCAGCAGCTCTTCACGGAGGACAGGGTACCGGTTCAATGAGCAGTTCTTC. As protein: CASSSSRRTGYRFNEQFF.

This sequence joins TRBV27 and TRBJ1-5; D uncertain. V was trimmed by 1 base and J by 3 bases, leaving 10 bases between them. The CDR3 is 15 residues long. Germline assignment: CDR1 MNHEY and CDR2 SMNVEV (reference sequence). CDR3 sequence reads: CASSLLYRDNQPQHF. The CDR3 DNA sequence: TGTGCCAGCAGTTTATTATACAGAGACAATCAGCCCCAGCATTTT.

This CDR3 reads CASSEVEGLSGNTIYF. In DNA form, the CDR3 reads TGTGCCAGCAGTGAAGTAGAGGGTCTATCTGGAAACACCATATATTTT. The rearrangement links TRBV6-1 to TRBJ1-3; D ambiguous. The germline V gene has CDR1 MNHNS and CDR2 SASEGT. V dropped 1 base and J dropped 1 base, with 11 bases sitting between them. The CDR3 is 16 amino acids.

The chain links TRBV7-3 to TRBJ1-1; D unclear. This CDR3 region has 12 residues. The V gene's germline CDR1 is SGHTA and CDR2 FQGTGA. V was shortened by 3 bases and J by 1 base, with 3 bases between the two germline ends. The CDR3 nucleotides read TGTGCCAGCAGCTTCAGGAACACTGAAGCTTTCTTT. Protein: CASSFRNTEAFF.

The rearrangement uses TRBV10-3 and TRBJ2-7; 10 bases are a match to TRBD1. CDR1 is ENHRY, CDR2 SYGVKD, per germline. V dropped 7 bases and J dropped 6; count of bases not matched to a gene: 9. The length of the CDR3 is 14 residues. The CDR3 reads CAITPGTGVSEQYF. The DNA of the CDR3 is TGTGCCATCACCCCCGGGACAGGGGTGTCCGAGCAGTACTTC.

DNA for the CDR3: TGTGCCAGTAGGGGGACACCGCTCTATAATTCACCCCTCCACTTT. It encodes CASRGTPLYNSPLHF. J is TRBJ1-6 and V is TRBV19; D is perhaps TRBD1 (6 bases). Germline V gene lookup returns CDR1 LNHDA and CDR2 SQIVND (reference sequence). Deletions cut 6 bases from V and 3 bases from J, with 12 bases between. CDR3 length: 15 residues.